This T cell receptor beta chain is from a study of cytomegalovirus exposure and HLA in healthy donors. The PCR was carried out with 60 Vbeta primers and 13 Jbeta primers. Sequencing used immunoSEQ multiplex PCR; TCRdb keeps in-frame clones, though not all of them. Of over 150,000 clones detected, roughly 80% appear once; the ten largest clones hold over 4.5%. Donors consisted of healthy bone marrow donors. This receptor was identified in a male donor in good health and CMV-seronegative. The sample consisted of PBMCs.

CDR3 residues: CASRFTSQGEQYF. The DNA of the CDR3 is TGTGCCAGCAGATTTACTAGCCAGGGTGAGCAGTACTTC. The chain is built from TRBV27 and TRBJ2-7, with D tentatively TRBD2 (6 bases). CDR1 and CDR2 from the germline V gene are MNHEY and SMNVEV (reference sequence). V was cut by 6 bases and J by 7 bases, with 16 bases left in between. This CDR3 has 13 residues.